This passage covers 6 T cell receptor beta chains from one sample sequenced in a study of cytomegalovirus exposure and HLA in healthy donors (dated by TCRdb to the late 2010s). The protocol used for the library was the immunoSEQ multiplex PCR assay. A mixture of 60 forward primers for TCR Vbeta segments and 13 reverse primers for TCR Jbeta segments was used in the multiplex PCR. TCRdb mirrors the immuneACCESS table, restricted to in-frame sequences. Some clones are absent from its copies; in checked studies, under half trace to an unresolved V gene, and the reason for the others is unknown. The sample's table lists a count of approximately 120,000 clones. The ten largest clonotypes hold 0.9% to 1.2% of the sample. The sequenced material came from PBMCs. These receptors originate from a man in his late teens or twenties in good health and CMV-seronegative.

The chain has TRBV5-1 and TRBJ2-3, with TRBD1 matching 12 bases. The V and J ends lost 2 bases and 4 bases, in that order; junction bases with no gene match: 5. The CDR3 sequence is 16 residues long. Germline CDR1 SGHRS, CDR2 YFSETQ. The CDR3 protein is CASSFPGQGASDTQYF. In DNA form, the CDR3 reads TGCGCCAGCAGCTTTCCGGGACAGGGGGCCTCAGATACGCAGTATTTT.

The genes are TRBV7-9 and TRBJ2-7, with D possibly TRBD2 on 6 matching bases. V lost 3 bases to trimming and J lost 7 bases, with 13 bases between them. The germline V gene encodes CDR1 SEHNR and CDR2 FQNEAQ (reference sequence). The CDR3 is made up of 13 amino acids. The CDR3 loop reads CASSFPAGREQYF. Here the CDR3 DNA reads TGTGCCAGCAGCTTTCCCGCCGGGAGAGAGCAGTACTTC. The variable domain in full, completed from reference TRBV7-9 and TRBJ2-7, reads DTGVSQNPRHKITKRGQNVTFRCDPISEHNRLYWYRQTLGQGPEFLTYFQNEAQLEKSRLLSDRFSAERPKGSFSTLEIQRTEQGDSAMYLCASSFPAGREQYFGPGTRLTVT.

This rearrangement joins TRBV28 to TRBJ2-7; the match to TRBD1 covers 10 bases. V was pared by 2 bases and J by 5 bases, with 6 bases of the junction left unmatched. The V gene's germline CDR1 is MDHEN and CDR2 SYDVKM. The CDR3 runs 15 residues. CDR3 in amino acids: CASSLGGTGANEQYF. The CDR3 DNA reads as TGTGCCAGCAGTTTAGGGGGGACAGGGGCTAACGAGCAGTACTTC.

The V call is TRBV9, the J call TRBJ2-1; D gene uncertain. The germline V and J ends were trimmed by 0 bases and 5 bases, with 6 bases remaining between them. The CDR3 totals 13 residues. Germline CDR1 SGDLS, CDR2 YYNGEE. CDR3 in amino acids: CASSVGPDNEQFF. CDR3 DNA sequence: TGTGCCAGCAGCGTAGGTCCTGACAATGAGCAGTTCTTC.

CDR3 loop: CASSEGDGPQHF. In DNA, the CDR3 is TGTGCCAGTAGCGAGGGAGACGGGCCCCAGCATTTT. The V and J genes are TRBV19 and TRBJ1-5; D remains unclear. The germline CDR1 and CDR2 sequences are LNHDA and SQIVND (reference sequence). The CDR3 is 12 residues long. V was shortened by 6 bases and J by 9 bases, with 12 bases between the two germline ends.

The chain employs TRBV6-1 and TRBJ2-1, with 7 bases that match TRBD2. The ends lost 11 bases at V and 9 bases at J; junction bases unmatched: 13. CDR3 length: 13 amino acids. CDR1 and CDR2 (germline): MNHNS, SASEGT. The CDR3 nucleotides are TGTGCCGGAACTAGCGAAGAGTGGGGTGAGCAGTTCTTC. Translation: CAGTSEEWGEQFF.